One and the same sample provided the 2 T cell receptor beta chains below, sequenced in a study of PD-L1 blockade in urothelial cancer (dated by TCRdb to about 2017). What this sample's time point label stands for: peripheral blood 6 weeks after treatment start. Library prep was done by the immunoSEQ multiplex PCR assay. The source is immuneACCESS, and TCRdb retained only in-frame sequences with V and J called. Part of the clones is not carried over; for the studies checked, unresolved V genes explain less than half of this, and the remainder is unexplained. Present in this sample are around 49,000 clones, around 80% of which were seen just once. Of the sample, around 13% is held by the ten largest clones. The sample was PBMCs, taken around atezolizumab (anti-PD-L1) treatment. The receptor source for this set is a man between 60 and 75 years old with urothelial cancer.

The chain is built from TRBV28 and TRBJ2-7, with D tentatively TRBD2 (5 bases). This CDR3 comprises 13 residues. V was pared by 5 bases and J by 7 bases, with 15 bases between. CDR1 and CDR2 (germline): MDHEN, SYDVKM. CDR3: CASSRTSRLEQYF. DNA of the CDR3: TGTGCCAGCAGTAGGACGTCGAGACTAGAGCAGTACTTC.

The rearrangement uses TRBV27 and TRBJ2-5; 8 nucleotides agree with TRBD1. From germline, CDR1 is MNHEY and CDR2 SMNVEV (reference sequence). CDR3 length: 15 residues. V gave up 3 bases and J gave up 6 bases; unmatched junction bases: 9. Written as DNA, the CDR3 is TGTGCCAGCAGTTTTTTTTCTGGACAGGGCCAGACCCAGTACTTC. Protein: CASSFFSGQGQTQYF.